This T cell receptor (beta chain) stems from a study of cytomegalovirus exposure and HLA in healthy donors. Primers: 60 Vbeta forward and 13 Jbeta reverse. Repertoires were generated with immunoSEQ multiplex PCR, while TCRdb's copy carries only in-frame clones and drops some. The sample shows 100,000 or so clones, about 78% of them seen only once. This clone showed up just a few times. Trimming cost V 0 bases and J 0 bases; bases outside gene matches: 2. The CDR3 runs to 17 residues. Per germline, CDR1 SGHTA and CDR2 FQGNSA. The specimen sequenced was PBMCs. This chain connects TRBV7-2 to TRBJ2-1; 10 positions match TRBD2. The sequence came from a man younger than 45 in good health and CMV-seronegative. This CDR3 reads CASSLAASGGSYNEQFF. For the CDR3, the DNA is TGTGCCAGCAGCTTAGCGGCTAGCGGGGGCTCCTACAATGAGCAGTTCTTC.